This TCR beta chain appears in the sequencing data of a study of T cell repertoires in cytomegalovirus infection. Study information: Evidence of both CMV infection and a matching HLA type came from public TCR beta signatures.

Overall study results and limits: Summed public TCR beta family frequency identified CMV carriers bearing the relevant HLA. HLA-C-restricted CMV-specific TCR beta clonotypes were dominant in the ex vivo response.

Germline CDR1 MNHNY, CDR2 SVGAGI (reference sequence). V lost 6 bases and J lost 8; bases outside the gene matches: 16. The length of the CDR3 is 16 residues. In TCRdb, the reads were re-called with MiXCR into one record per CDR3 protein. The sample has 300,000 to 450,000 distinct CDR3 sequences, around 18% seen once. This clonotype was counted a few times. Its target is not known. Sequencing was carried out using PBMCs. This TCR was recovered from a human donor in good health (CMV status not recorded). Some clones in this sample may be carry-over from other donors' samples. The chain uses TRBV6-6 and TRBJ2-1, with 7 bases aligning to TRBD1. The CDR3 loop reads CASRDPGQVLWYEQFF. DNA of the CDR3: TGTGCCAGCAGAGACCCCGGACAGGTACTTTGGTATGAGCAGTTCTTC.